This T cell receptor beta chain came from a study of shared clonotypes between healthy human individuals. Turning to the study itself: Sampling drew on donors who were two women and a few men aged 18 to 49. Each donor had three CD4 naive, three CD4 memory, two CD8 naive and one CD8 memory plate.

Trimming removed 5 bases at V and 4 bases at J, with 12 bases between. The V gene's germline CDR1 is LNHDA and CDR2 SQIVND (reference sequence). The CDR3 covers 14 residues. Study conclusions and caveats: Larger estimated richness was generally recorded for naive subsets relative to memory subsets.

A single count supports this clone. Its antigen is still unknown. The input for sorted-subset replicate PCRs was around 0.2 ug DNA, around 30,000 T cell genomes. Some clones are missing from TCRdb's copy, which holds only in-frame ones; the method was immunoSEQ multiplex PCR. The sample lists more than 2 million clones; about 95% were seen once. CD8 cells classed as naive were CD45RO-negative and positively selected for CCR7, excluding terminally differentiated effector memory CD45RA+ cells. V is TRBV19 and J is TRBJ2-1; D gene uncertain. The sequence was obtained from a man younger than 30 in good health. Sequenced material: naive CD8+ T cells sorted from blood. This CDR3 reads CASSPRSIYNEQFF. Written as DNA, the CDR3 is TGTGCCAGTAGTCCTCGCTCTATATACAATGAGCAGTTCTTC.